The T cell receptor (beta chain) described here comes from a study of cytomegalovirus exposure and HLA in healthy donors (dated by TCRdb to the late 2010s). Some background on the complete study: An earlier analysis of under 600 of the donors reported 250 to 300 Gb of sequence data and 117 million unique TCR beta sequences from 190 million or so T cells. Roughly 300 gigabases of sequencing data and 78 million or so unique TCR sequences were included in an early release covering 550 to 650 HLA-typed donors. Of the 300 to 500 genotyped donors, roughly 76% were placed in the genetic ancestry cluster associated with self-reported Caucasian donors. The study aimed to test whether signatures of past pathogen exposure could be identified by cataloging public T cell receptors. Using immunosequencing, the study profiled T cell repertoires from about 650 subjects and related those repertoires to cytomegalovirus serostatus. Along with the approximately 620-subject first cohort, a separate validation cohort of roughly 110 different subjects was used. The study combined high-throughput TCR immunosequencing, statistical association of individual TCRs with disease status, and machine learning to predict cytomegalovirus infection status. A later analysis re-analyzed previously published TCR beta repertoires from 666 donors and added high-resolution HLA genotyping to study TCR occurrence patterns. Rather than using new phenotypic data, the later analysis identified candidate immune exposures from TCR beta sequences and from how often those sequences occurred across donors. An earlier analysis of some 500 of the donors applied high-throughput TCR beta sequencing to assess whether each TCR beta V gene segment acted as functional or pseudogenic. Donor age, sex, ethnicity and CMV serostatus were compiled alongside the repertoire data. A later genetic analysis took genome-wide SNP genotypes for about 60% of the roughly 670 donors and used that subset as a discovery cohort. Every discovery cohort repertoire had been produced on one sequencing platform. Both class I and class II loci were covered by HLA typing, at four-digit resolution. Typing coverage varied by locus: 629-630 donors for A, B, C, DRB1 and DQB1; around 560 for DQA1; approximately 570 for DPA1; 450 to 480 for DPB1. Because of strong linkage in the cohort, roughly five DR-DQ haplotypes were treated as single units for association and clustering. Among about 360 genotyped donors of the cohort, an average of roughly 240,000 unique TCR beta nucleotide sequences were sequenced per donor, around 20% of them non-productive.

The cohort was made up of under 800 healthy bone marrow donors. At the time of sampling, every cohort member was nominally healthy, though immune exposures that went unrecorded were likely present. The donor tested CMV seronegative and was one of the 352 seronegative cohort members. A peripheral blood sample was collected from each donor, and TCR beta sequencing was performed on peripheral blood mononuclear cells. Genomic DNA extraction from the blood cell samples was performed with the Qiagen DNeasy Blood Extraction Kit. The library relied on the immunoSEQ multiplex PCR assay. The multiplex PCR relied on a mix of 60 forward primers for TCR Vbeta segments and 13 reverse primers for TCR Jbeta segments. Amplification of the CDR3 region of rearranged TCR beta genes was performed with a multiplex PCR assay on genomic DNA. The Illumina HiSeq System was used to sequence the amplified TCR beta libraries as 87-base-pair reads. The authors processed their data as follows. Across the 500 to 700 repertoires, a later analysis counted tens of millions of unique TCR beta chains, 8.5 million to 12 million of which were shared by at least two donors. Raw reads were error-corrected and collapsed into unique sequences by a nearest-neighbor algorithm in which closely related sequences were merged to remove PCR and sequencing errors. Alignment of CDR3 sequences to IMGT reference sequences was used to assign V, D and J gene segments. For a sequence to be retained, at least a six-nucleotide match to both a V gene segment and a J gene segment was required. Rearrangements were classified as productive when the CDR3 lacked stop codons and remained in frame with V and J, and all other rearrangements were classified as non-productive. Following IMGT convention, CDR3 was defined as the stretch from the second conserved V-encoded cysteine to the conserved J-encoded phenylalanine. The earlier analysis of 587 of the donors excluded sequences that lacked an unambiguous match to a single V gene segment. An earlier analysis of a few hundred of the donors called V segments functional above 56.7% productive rearrangements and segregating when the between-donor standard deviation exceeded 5%. A statistical classification framework was built for diagnosing cytomegalovirus status from the catalog of TCR beta chain sequences. V and J gene assignment, in a later analysis, came from comparing TCR nucleotide sequences with IMGT/GENE-DB human TR gene sequences. Using the TCRdist pipeline, a later analysis assigned CDR3 sequences along with most-parsimonious VDJ recombination scenarios. In a later analysis, each TCR beta chain was defined by its CDR3 amino acid sequence together with its V-gene family, and reads lacking a unique V-gene family were excluded. As a way to deal with suspected cross-contamination and a sequencing artifact, a later analysis dropped more than 500 nucleotide sequences that were highly shared and had low generation probability. A later analysis calculated a clonal expansion index for each public chain from normalized within-repertoire ranks of inferred template counts. Generation probabilities in a later analysis came from a VDJ recombination model fitted to out-of-frame rearrangements, and those results were checked against IGoR. Hypergeometric tests were used in a later analysis to score TCR-TCR, TCR-HLA and TCR-CMV co-occurrence, with a repertoire-size bias correction applied to the TCR pairs. To estimate false discovery rates, a later analysis permuted the HLA or CMV assignments 20 times. A later analysis grouped co-occurring TCRs with DBSCAN, adding TCRdist sequence similarity when clustering within HLA-allele-positive subsets. Repertoires with fewer than 30,000 or more than 120,000 public chains, plus five repertoires with anomalous nucleotide sharing, were excluded from co-occurrence clustering. TCRdb obtained this table from immuneACCESS and retained in-frame rearrangements with V and J assigned. These tables miss some clones; where compared with another copy, unresolved V genes account for less than half of the shortfall, and the remainder is unexplained. V, J and clone size were drawn from that table, and D and trimming were deduced from the DNA. This sample lists roughly 140,000 clones; around four fifths were detected once. Of the sample, roughly 3.4% falls within the top ten clones.

The germline V gene (reference sequence) specifies LNHDA as CDR1 and SQIVND as CDR2. There are 13 amino acids in the CDR3, from cysteine to phenylalanine inclusive. Of the read, only the CDR3 DNA is kept; its 39 bases are in frame from base 1. The germline ends are 3 bases apart after V is trimmed by 0 bases and J by 3 bases. This clone occurred a few times. Its antigen remains unidentified. Base qualities are not recorded, but no much larger clone differs from it by a single base. Overall study results and their limits: The earlier analysis of 587 of the donors excluded 15 to 20 rarely observed V segments, including chromosome 9 orphons, because counts were too low. In a later analysis, HLA-associated TCR beta chains were found to be more clonally expanded and to have lower generation probabilities than equally common non-associated chains. The cohort was sequenced for TCR beta chains only, and without alpha or paired-chain data the features that could be detected were limited. In an earlier analysis of roughly 560 of the donors, most TCR beta V segments were observed in productive rearrangements about 87% or about 30% of the time, broadly matching IMGT annotations. A later genetic analysis reported fewer N-insertions in productive TCRs among donors in an Asian-associated ancestry cluster than the roughly 720-donor mean. According to a later analysis, TCR association rates differed among HLA loci, with DRB1 alleles showing the most associated TCRs and HLA-C alleles showing the fewest. The classifier was reported to diagnose cytomegalovirus status with high specificity and sensitivity in both the original cohort and the validation cohort. A further reported finding was that TCR beta sequences accurately predicted the HLA-A and HLA-B alleles for most subjects in the first cohort. In the study, around 160 TCR beta chains were listed as associated with cytomegalovirus. According to a later analysis, parvovirus B19, influenza, CMV and Epstein-Barr virus appeared linked to several top co-occurrence clusters. Because HLA typing was missing for some donors at each locus, association tests included only the typed subset. Strong co-occurrence of HLA alleles, especially DR and DQ, made assigning TCR associations to individual alleles difficult. In vitro tests confirmed that a few of the cytomegalovirus-associated TCR beta chains recognize cytomegalovirus antigens. In a later analysis, 16,951 TCR beta sequences were associated with specific HLA alleles at a false discovery rate of 0.05. CMV serostatus was the only immune exposure information available for the cohort. Correlated functional status among segregating V segments might reflect linkage disequilibrium, but an unknown experimental factor could not be ruled out. Most TCR sequences were observed very rarely across donors, whereas some public TCRs were present in many individuals. In a later genetic analysis, a missense DCLRE1C variant was associated with V-gene and J-gene trimming of TCR beta chains, and the association was replicated in an independent cohort. Some IMGT-functional V segments, including TRBV6-2 and TRBV6-3, could not be told apart with the 87-base-pair reads, so those segments were excluded. According to the authors, the approach could potentially be generalized to other disease states and immunological phenotypes. Roughly uniform sequencing depth across donors was assumed in presence/absence analyses, although this assumption may not hold. The sequencing pipeline was judged likely to have produced a cluster of highly shared sequence variants as a technical artifact. According to a later analysis, most CMV-associated TCR beta chains appeared to be HLA-restricted, and the HLA associations seemed to be driven largely by CMV exposure.

The clonotype originates from a male donor in good health and CMV-seronegative. The rearranged chain carries TRBV19 and TRBJ2-1, with the D gene call left open. The sequenced material came from PBMCs. The nucleotide sequence reads TGTGCCAGTAGTATAGATATCTACAATGAGCAGTTCTTC. Translated, it reads CASSIDIYNEQFF.